Detailed here is one T cell receptor (beta chain). Its specificity is unknown. The sample belongs to a study of identical twins. Study conclusions and caveats: Invariant MAIT and iNKT cells are populations that could partly confound zero-insertion analyses.

TCRdb re-called the 5' RACE reads with MiXCR, one entry per CDR3 protein. Here the sample spans approximately 630,000 distinct CDR3 sequences, about 7.6% being singletons. This CDR3 is built from 14 residues. Between the trimmed V and J ends, which lost 1 base and 7 bases, there was a span of 12 bases. Germline CDR1 is SGHKS and CDR2 is YYEKEE (reference sequence). This sample also appeared in a second study, on yellow fever vaccine responses in identical twins.

The origin of this receptor is a woman in her late teens or twenties in good health. Sequenced sample: PBMCs. The chain uses TRBV5-5 and TRBJ2-1, with no clear D. CDR3 DNA: TGTGCCAGCAGCTTGCTCCAGGTGGGGAATGAGCAGTTCTTC. It encodes CASSLLQVGNEQFF.